This TCR beta chain was observed in a study of blood T cell repertoires in COVID-19 (dated by TCRdb to about 2020). Background for the entire study: Collaborator samples came from the United States, Italy and Spain and covered acute and convalescent phases of COVID-19. Nearly every sample came with metadata listing a de-identified subject ID, COVID-19 status, age in years and sex. The repertoires were made available in a free public database intended to serve as a resource for research on the immune response to SARS-CoV-2. The samples were drawn from the first 160 participants of the ongoing ImmuneRACE study and from more than 1,000 subjects provided by 6 global collaborators. The material from the prospective study consisted of cDNA or gDNA derived from T cells, B-cell-depleted T cells, or PBMCs. The dataset comprised deeply sampled blood TCRbeta repertoires from subjects exposed to, actively infected with, or recovered from COVID-19. Where HLA class I and class II types were available, the types were taken from metadata supplied by the sample provider, not from assay-based typing. The investigation overall reported the following: The quantity of clinical and demographic metadata differed by source and by participant and was supplied without curation.

TCRbeta CDR3 regions were amplified from genomic DNA by means of the immunoSEQ Assay, a bias-controlled multiplex PCR. The study's processing was this. The number of nucleated cells in each sample was estimated by amplification of reference gene primers within the assay. To quantify the absolute abundance of each unique TCRbeta CDR3 rearrangement, sequence reads were collapsed and filtered. For each sample, productive Simpson clonality was calculated as the square root of Simpson's diversity index over productive rearrangements. TCRdb retrieved this table from immuneACCESS and kept in-frame rearrangements only. Not all clones are present; in checked studies, unresolved V genes account for under half, and no reason is known for the remainder. D and trimming were read from the DNA, whereas the V and J calls and clone size are those reported in that table. This sample comprises about 150,000 clones, approximately 90% of them detected only once. About 5% of the sample comes from the top ten.

Whole blood was collected in K2EDTA tubes by collaborating institutions according to the institutions' own protocols. For TCRbeta analysis, collaborators shipped samples as frozen whole blood, isolated PBMCs, or DNA extracted from either of those sample types. Of note for this clone: There is no known antigen for this receptor. Base qualities are not provided; no much larger clone lies one nucleotide away.

Including cysteine and phenylalanine, the CDR3 has 17 amino acids. Only the CDR3 region is kept as DNA, spanning 51 bases read in frame from base 1. The junction shows trimming of 4 bases on V and 1 base on J, and the gene matches do not reach 6 bases of it. The germline V gene yields MNHNS for CDR1 and SASEGT for CDR2. The source material was peripheral blood. The TCR originated in a human donor in a cohort sampled during active COVID-19. The rearranged chain carries TRBV6-1 and TRBJ2-5; 13 bases in the middle match TRBD2. CDR3 sequence: CASSGRLAGGSQETQYF. The DNA sequence is given as TGTGCCAGCAGTGGACGACTAGCGGGGGGTTCCCAAGAGACCCAGTACTTC.